This passage covers 20 T cell receptor beta chains from one sample sequenced in a study of T cell responses to AZD1222 COVID-19 vaccine. The table came from immunoSEQ multiplex PCR; TCRdb's copy has only in-frame clones and leaves some out. The sample has 150,000 to 200,000 clones, about nine tenths seen once; the top ten hold less than 6.5%. The sample in question was peripheral blood, obtained 28 days after the second AZD1222 dose. The receptors come from an adult who received the AZD1222 COVID-19 vaccine.

The gene calls are TRBV5-1 and TRBJ2-7, with D perhaps assigned TRBD1 or TRBD2 (5 bases each). V lost 0 bases to trimming and J lost 2 bases, with 9 bases between them. Germline CDR1 reads SGHRS; CDR2 reads YFSETQ. The CDR3 spans 14 residues. CDR3 sequence reads: CASSLEPGPYEQYF. In nucleotides, the CDR3 is TGCGCCAGCAGCTTGGAACCGGGGCCCTACGAGCAGTACTTC.

This clone was seen more than once but under ten times. The rearrangement links TRBV28 to TRBJ2-7; 9 positions match TRBD1. CDR3 length: 14 residues. Germline V CDR1 and CDR2: MDHEN, SYDVKM. V shed 8 bases, J shed 6 bases, and the junction held 11 bases outside the gene matches. The DNA for the CDR3 is TGTGCCAGCGGATCGGGACAGGGCCTAACCGAGCAGTACTTC. Amino acid sequence: CASGSGQGLTEQYF.

This chain connects TRBV5-1 to TRBJ2-5; D remains ambiguous. The V and J ends lost 2 bases and 3 bases respectively, with 11 bases between them. Germline lookup yields CDR1 SGHRS and CDR2 YFSETQ. The CDR3 consists of 14 residues. The CDR3 sequence: CASSFVLGEETQYF. The CDR3 nucleotides read TGCGCCAGCAGCTTTGTGTTAGGCGAAGAGACCCAGTACTTC.

Comments on this clone: Sequence at one end of the junction differs from germline and may be a read error. This chain links TRBV28 with TRBJ1-5; D is perhaps TRBD1 (6 bases). The length of the CDR3 is 12 residues. The germline CDR1 and CDR2 sequences are MDHEN and SYDVKM. Here the CDR3 reads CAGRQANQPQHF. CDR3 nucleotides: TGTGCCGGCAGACAGGCCAATCAGCCCCAGCATTTT.

This chain joins TRBV5-1 and TRBJ2-7; D is uncertain. The CDR3 is made up of 15 amino acids. CDR1 SGHRS and CDR2 YFSETQ come from the germline V gene. Deletions cut 2 bases from V and 2 bases from J, with 14 bases between. CDR3 sequence reads: CASSLGPQATYEQYF. CDR3 DNA sequence: TGCGCCAGCAGCTTAGGGCCTCAGGCCACCTACGAGCAGTACTTC.

This clone was recorded only once. The identical CDR3 is also encoded by other nucleotide sequences in the sample. The chain joins TRBV18 to TRBJ2-7; D is unclear. Germline CDR1 KGHSH, CDR2 LQKENI. The CDR3 is 12 amino acids. Trimming took off 2 bases at V and 6 bases at J, with 8 bases between the two ends. CDR3 bases: TGTGCCAGCTCACCAGTGGGCCGCGAGCAGTACTTC. Amino acids: CASSPVGREQYF.

This chain connects TRBV28 to TRBJ1-3; D unclear. Trimming took 10 bases from V and 1 from J, leaving 11 bases between them. The germline V gene encodes CDR1 MDHEN and CDR2 SYDVKM. This CDR3 is 13 amino acids long. CDR3 bases: TGTGCCATCCTGGGAATTTCTGGAAACACCATATATTTT. It translates to CAILGISGNTIYF.

The chain uses TRBV27 and TRBJ1-2; D is possibly TRBD1 (6 bases). Trimming took 4 bases from V and 0 from J, leaving 12 bases between them. This CDR3 is 15 amino acids long. Per the germline V gene, CDR1 is MNHEY and CDR2 is SMNVEV (reference sequence). The DNA of the CDR3 is TGTGCCAGCAGTTATTCGAGGGGGTCTAACTATGGCTACACCTTC. Translation gives CASSYSRGSNYGYTF.

This clone is a singleton in its sample. V and J are TRBV5-1 and TRBJ1-1; TRBD1 matches at 7 bases. Germline lookup yields CDR1 SGHRS and CDR2 YFSETQ. There are 16 residues in the CDR3. With 3 bases clipped from V and 4 bases from J, the junction kept 12 bases outside the gene matches. The CDR3 sequence: CASSSTTGRLGTEAFF. The DNA for the CDR3 is TGCGCCAGCAGCTCAACGACAGGGAGATTGGGCACTGAAGCTTTCTTT.

The rearrangement links TRBV7-2 to TRBJ2-1; no reliable D call. The CDR3 is made up of 14 amino acids. Germline V gene data show CDR1 as SGHTA and CDR2 as FQGNSA. The ends were cut back, 5 bases at V and 9 bases at J, with 17 bases in the middle. CDR3 region: CASSPGGPKSEQFF. In nucleotides, the CDR3 is TGTGCCAGCAGCCCCGGTGGCCCGAAAAGTGAGCAGTTCTTC.

This clone has only one observation. The V and J genes are TRBV18 and TRBJ2-7; possible D gene TRBD1, 6 bases. The CDR3 has 17 amino acids. Trimming shortened V by 3 bases and J by 2 bases, and 20 bases separated the two germline ends. Germline V gene sequence: CDR1 KGHSH, CDR2 LQKENI. CDR3 nucleotides: TGTGCCAGCTCACCTCCTGGAACAGGGCGGTCCACCTACGAGCAGTACTTC. Translating gives CASSPPGTGRSTYEQYF.

This clone was picked up one time. V and J are TRBV7-2 and TRBJ1-2; 8 bases fit TRBD1. This CDR3 is 14 amino acids long. V lost 1 base to trimming and J lost 8 bases; unmatched junction nucleotides: 6. Germline CDR1 reads SGHTA; CDR2 reads FQGNSA. The CDR3 coding sequence is TGTGCCAGCAGCTTAGTACGACAGGGGCAGGGCTACACCTTC. Its translation is CASSLVRQGQGYTF.

The chain joins TRBV7-9 to TRBJ1-5, with 8 bases identical to TRBD1. V gave up 5 bases and J gave up 4 bases; unmatched junction bases: 13. The germline gives CDR1 SEHNR, CDR2 FQNEAQ (reference sequence). The CDR3 is made up of 17 amino acids. As DNA, the CDR3 is TGTGCCAGCAGCCTAGGGGACGGGACAGGATTAAATCAGCCCCAGCATTTT. It codes for CASSLGDGTGLNQPQHF.

V gene TRBV12-3 or TRBV12-4 combines with J gene TRBJ1-4; D gene unclear. The CDR3 covers 13 residues. V was cut by 2 bases and J by 6 bases, with 7 bases left in between. CDR3 bases: TGTGCCAGCAGTTTACAGGTCGATGAAAAACTGTTTTTT. Residues: CASSLQVDEKLFF.

The V gene is TRBV27, the J gene TRBJ1-1; no definite D call. Germline CDR1 is MNHEY and CDR2 is SMNVEV (reference sequence). The ends were cut back, 6 bases at V and 0 bases at J, with 5 bases in the middle. The CDR3 totals 12 residues. As DNA, the CDR3 is TGTGCCAGCAGGACCATGAACACTGAAGCTTTCTTT. Its translation: CASRTMNTEAFF.

The chain couples TRBV15 to TRBJ2-2, with 8 bases matching TRBD1. V was pared by 4 bases and J by 6 bases, with 10 bases of the junction left unmatched. Germline values: CDR1 LNHNV, CDR2 YYDKDF (reference sequence). CDR3 length: 16 amino acids. This chain's CDR3 is CATSIGQGGYSGELFF. In DNA form, the CDR3 reads TGTGCCACCAGCATCGGACAGGGTGGATATTCCGGGGAGCTGTTTTTT.

The chain has TRBV24-1 and TRBJ2-2, with TRBD1 matching 9 bases. The CDR3 runs 17 residues. Per the germline V gene, CDR1 is KGHDR and CDR2 is SFDVKD. Germline trimming cut 5 bases from V and 2 bases from J; bases unmatched to any gene: 8. The CDR3, as DNA: TGTGCCACCAGTGGGGGACACAGGGGGCGCAACACCGGGGAGCTGTTTTTT. Encoded protein: CATSGGHRGRNTGELFF.

The chain recombines TRBV6-5 with TRBJ1-1, with TRBD1 matching 9 bases. CDR1 MNHEY and CDR2 SVGAGI come from the germline V gene. The CDR3 extends over 15 amino acids. Trimming removed 2 bases from V and 9 bases from J; junction bases left unmatched: 10. The CDR3 here is CASSYAGQGFSQAFF. In DNA, the CDR3 is TGTGCCAGCAGTTACGCGGGACAGGGTTTTTCCCAAGCTTTCTTT.

The chain carries TRBV7-9 and TRBJ2-5; the D is unclear. The ends were cut back, 3 bases at V and 4 bases at J, with 9 bases in the middle. CDR1 and CDR2 from the germline V gene are SEHNR and FQNEAQ (reference sequence). There are 13 residues in the CDR3. The DNA for the CDR3 is TGTGCCAGCAGCTTGACCGCATCAGAGACCCAGTACTTC. Translating it yields CASSLTASETQYF. Combining the CDR3 with reference TRBV7-9 and TRBJ2-5 gives the whole variable domain DTGVSQNPRHKITKRGQNVTFRCDPISEHNRLYWYRQTLGQGPEFLTYFQNEAQLEKSRLLSDRFSAERPKGSFSTLEIQRTEQGDSAMYLCASSLTASETQYFGPGTRLLVL.

The chain carries TRBV4-2 and TRBJ2-7; 12 bases fit TRBD2. After removal of 0 bases from V and 3 bases from J, the junction contained 6 bases not matched to a gene. This CDR3 contains 17 residues. Per germline, CDR1 LGHNA and CDR2 YNFKEQ. CDR3 bases: TGTGCCAGCAGCCAAGACCCTGGACTAGCGGGATACTACGAGCAGTACTTC. As protein: CASSQDPGLAGYYEQYF.